The 6 T cell receptor beta chains given below trace back to one sample, sequenced in a study of cytomegalovirus exposure and HLA in healthy donors. Using immunoSEQ multiplex PCR, the repertoire was profiled, and TCRdb retains in-frame clones only, with some absent. There are roughly 120,000 clones in the sample; around 92% occur only once, and around 3.4% lies in the top ten. Sequencing was done on a sample of PBMCs. Receptors originate from a man aged 30 to 39 in good health and CMV-seronegative.

This chain links TRBV28 with TRBJ1-2; possibly TRBD1 for D (5 bases). The CDR3 is made up of 14 amino acids. Looked up from germline, CDR1 is MDHEN and CDR2 is SYDVKM. V lost 7 bases, J lost 3 bases, and 15 bases lay in between. The CDR3 spells CASTQGVLDYGYTF. CDR3 DNA: TGTGCCAGCACCCAAGGGGTTTTGGACTATGGCTACACCTTC.

The V and J genes are TRBV6-5 and TRBJ2-7, with TRBD2 matching over 7 bases. The V and J ends lost 4 bases and 3 bases, in that order; junction bases with no gene match: 6. Germline V gene lookup returns CDR1 MNHEY and CDR2 SVGAGI. This CDR3 is 14 amino acids long. CDR3 bases: TGTGCCAGCAGTTTGGGGGAGGGGATCTACGAGCAGTACTTC. It translates to CASSLGEGIYEQYF.

In its sample, this clone was seen a few times. In DNA form, the CDR3 reads TGTGCCAGCAAAAGGGGGACAGGCGGGAACACTGAAGCTTTCTTT. Encoded protein: CASKRGTGGNTEAFF. This chain connects TRBV6-1 to TRBJ1-1; 8 bases agree with TRBD1. Germline V gives CDR1 MNHNS, CDR2 SASEGT. The CDR3 sequence is 15 residues long. The V and J ends lost 7 bases and 1 base, in that order; junction bases with no gene match: 8.

The chain couples TRBV18 to TRBJ2-1; 11 bases are a match to TRBD2. CDR3 length: 16 amino acids. The germline CDR1 and CDR2 sequences are KGHSH and LQKENI. The trim removed 5 bases at V and 5 bases at J, leaving 8 bases unmatched. CDR3 nucleotide sequence: TGTGCCAGCTCAGCCTTAGCGGGGGGGCAGAACAATGAGCAGTTCTTC. Its translation: CASSALAGGQNNEQFF.

The V call is TRBV10-2, the J call TRBJ2-5, with TRBD1 matching over 7 bases. CDR1 is WSHSY, CDR2 SAAADI, per germline. The CDR3 totals 13 residues. Unmatched junction bases numbered 3, after V lost 6 bases and J lost 2 bases. The CDR3 loop reads CASSPRGQETQYF. Here the CDR3 DNA reads TGCGCCAGCAGCCCCAGGGGGCAAGAGACCCAGTACTTC.

The chain has TRBV19 and TRBJ1-1, with 7 nucleotides matching TRBD1. This CDR3 comprises 16 residues. Germline lookup yields CDR1 LNHDA and CDR2 SQIVND (reference sequence). The V gene end was trimmed by 7 bases and the J gene end by 4 bases; junction bases not matched to a gene: 15. CDR3 in amino acids: CASTLAFDRAGTEAFF. The CDR3 region has the DNA TGTGCCAGTACCTTGGCATTTGACAGGGCCGGCACTGAAGCTTTCTTT.